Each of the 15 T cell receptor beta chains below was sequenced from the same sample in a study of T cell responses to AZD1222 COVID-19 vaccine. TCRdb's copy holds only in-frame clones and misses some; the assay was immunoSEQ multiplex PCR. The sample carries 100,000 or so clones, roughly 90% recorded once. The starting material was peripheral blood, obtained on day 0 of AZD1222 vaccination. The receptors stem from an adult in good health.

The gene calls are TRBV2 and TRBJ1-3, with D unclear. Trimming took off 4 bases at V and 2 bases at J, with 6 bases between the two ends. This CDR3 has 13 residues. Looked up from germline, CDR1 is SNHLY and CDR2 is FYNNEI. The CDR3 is CASSGGPGNTIYF. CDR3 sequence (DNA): TGTGCCAGCAGTGGAGGGCCTGGAAACACCATATATTTT.

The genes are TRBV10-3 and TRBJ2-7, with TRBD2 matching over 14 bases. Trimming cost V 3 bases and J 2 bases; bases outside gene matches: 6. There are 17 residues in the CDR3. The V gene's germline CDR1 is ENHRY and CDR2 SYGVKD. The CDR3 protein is CAISDLGTSGRPYEQYF. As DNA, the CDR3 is TGTGCCATCAGTGACCTGGGGACTAGCGGGAGACCCTACGAGCAGTACTTC.

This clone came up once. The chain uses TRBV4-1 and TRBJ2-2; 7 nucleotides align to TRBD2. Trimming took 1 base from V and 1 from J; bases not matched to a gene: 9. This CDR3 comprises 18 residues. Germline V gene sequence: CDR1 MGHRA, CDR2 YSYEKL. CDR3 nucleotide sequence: TGCGCCAGCAGCCAAGTGTTTAGTCAGCGGGGGAACACCGGGGAGCTGTTTTTT. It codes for CASSQVFSQRGNTGELFF.

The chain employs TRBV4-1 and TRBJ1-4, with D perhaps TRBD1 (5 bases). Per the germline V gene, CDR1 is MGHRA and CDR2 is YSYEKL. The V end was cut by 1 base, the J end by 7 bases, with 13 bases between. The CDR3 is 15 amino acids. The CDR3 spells CASSQGDGGAEKLFF. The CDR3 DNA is TGCGCCAGCAGCCAAGGGGATGGGGGTGCTGAAAAACTGTTTTTT.

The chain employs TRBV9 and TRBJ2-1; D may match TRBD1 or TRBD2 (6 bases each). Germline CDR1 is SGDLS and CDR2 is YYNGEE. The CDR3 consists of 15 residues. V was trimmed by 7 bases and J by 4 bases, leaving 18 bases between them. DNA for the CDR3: TGTGCCAGCCGGGGGAACAGGGACTCTTACAATGAGCAGTTCTTC. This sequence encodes CASRGNRDSYNEQFF.

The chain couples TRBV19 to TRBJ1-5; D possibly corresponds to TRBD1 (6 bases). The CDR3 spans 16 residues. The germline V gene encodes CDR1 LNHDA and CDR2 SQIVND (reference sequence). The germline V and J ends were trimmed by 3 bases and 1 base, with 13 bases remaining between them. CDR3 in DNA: TGTGCCAGTAGTATTGGGCAGGGGCGGAGCAATCAGCCCCAGCATTTT. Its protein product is CASSIGQGRSNQPQHF.

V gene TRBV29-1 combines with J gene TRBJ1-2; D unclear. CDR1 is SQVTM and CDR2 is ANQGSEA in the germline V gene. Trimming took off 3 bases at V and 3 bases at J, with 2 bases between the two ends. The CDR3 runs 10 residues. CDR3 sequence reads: CSVDDYGYTF. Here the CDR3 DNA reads TGCAGCGTTGATGACTATGGCTACACCTTC.

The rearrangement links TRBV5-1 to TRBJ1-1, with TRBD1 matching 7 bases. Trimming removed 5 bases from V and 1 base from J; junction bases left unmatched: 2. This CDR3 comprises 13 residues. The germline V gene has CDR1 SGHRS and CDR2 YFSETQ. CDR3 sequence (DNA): TGCGCCAGCAGGGGACAGCCGAACACTGAAGCTTTCTTT. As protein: CASRGQPNTEAFF. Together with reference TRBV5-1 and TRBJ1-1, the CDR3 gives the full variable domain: KAGVTQTPRYLIKTRGQQVTLSCSPISGHRSVSWYQQTPGQGLQFLFEYFSETQRNKGNFPGRFSGRQFSNSRSEMNVSTLELGDSALYLCASRGQPNTEAFFGQGTRLTVV.

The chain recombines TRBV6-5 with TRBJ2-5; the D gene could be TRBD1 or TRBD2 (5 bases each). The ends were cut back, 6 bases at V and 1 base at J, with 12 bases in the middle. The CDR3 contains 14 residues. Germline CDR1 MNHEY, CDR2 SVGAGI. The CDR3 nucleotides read TGTGCCAGCAGCCTGGGACCTTCCCAAGAGACCCAGTACTTC. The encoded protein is CASSLGPSQETQYF.

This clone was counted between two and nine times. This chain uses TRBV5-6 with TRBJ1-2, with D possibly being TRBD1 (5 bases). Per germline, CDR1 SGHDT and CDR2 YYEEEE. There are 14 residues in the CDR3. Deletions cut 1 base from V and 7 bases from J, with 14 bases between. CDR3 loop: CASSLSVGLAGYTF. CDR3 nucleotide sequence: TGTGCCAGCAGCTTGTCTGTGGGGCTGGCTGGCTACACCTTC.

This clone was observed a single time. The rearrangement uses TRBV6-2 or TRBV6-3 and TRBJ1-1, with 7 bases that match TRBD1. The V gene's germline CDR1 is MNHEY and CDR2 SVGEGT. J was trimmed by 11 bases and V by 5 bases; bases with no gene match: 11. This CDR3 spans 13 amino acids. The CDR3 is CASSVRGVDRAFF. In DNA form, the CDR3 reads TGTGCCAGCAGTGTCCGGGGGGTGGACAGGGCTTTCTTT.

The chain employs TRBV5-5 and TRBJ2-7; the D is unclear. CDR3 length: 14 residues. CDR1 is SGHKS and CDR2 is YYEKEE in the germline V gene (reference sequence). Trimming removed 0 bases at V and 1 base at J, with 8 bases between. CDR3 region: CASSLVPGSYEQYF. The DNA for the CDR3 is TGTGCCAGCAGCTTGGTACCCGGGTCCTACGAGCAGTACTTC.

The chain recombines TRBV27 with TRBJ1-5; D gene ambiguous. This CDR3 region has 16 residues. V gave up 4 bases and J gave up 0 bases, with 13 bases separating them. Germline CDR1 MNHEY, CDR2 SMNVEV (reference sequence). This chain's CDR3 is CASSSRPPYSNQPQHF. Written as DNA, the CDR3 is TGTGCCAGCAGTTCCCGGCCGCCCTATAGCAATCAGCCCCAGCATTTT.

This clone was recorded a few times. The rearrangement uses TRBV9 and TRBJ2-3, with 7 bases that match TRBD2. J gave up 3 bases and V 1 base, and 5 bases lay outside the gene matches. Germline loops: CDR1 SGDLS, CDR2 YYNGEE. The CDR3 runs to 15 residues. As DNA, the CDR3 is TGTGCCAGCAGCGTATTTGCGGGAGTAACAGATACGCAGTATTTT. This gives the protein CASSVFAGVTDTQYF.

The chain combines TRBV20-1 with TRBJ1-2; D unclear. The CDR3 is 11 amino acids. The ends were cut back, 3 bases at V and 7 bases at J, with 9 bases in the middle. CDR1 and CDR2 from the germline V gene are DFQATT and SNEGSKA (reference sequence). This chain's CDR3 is CSASPGTGYTF. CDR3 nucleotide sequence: TGCAGTGCTAGCCCGGGTACTGGCTACACCTTC.